These 9 T cell receptor beta chains originate from one sample sequenced in a study of blood T cell repertoires in COVID-19. TCRdb keeps only in-frame clones here, not all; method: immunoSEQ multiplex PCR. The sample gives about 300,000 clones, around 83% of which show up once; approximately 1.1% is in the top ten. The sequenced sample consisted of peripheral blood. These receptors all stem from a woman aged 50 to 60 with acute or convalescent COVID-19.

The V call is TRBV3-1 (or the pseudogene TRBV3-2), the J call TRBJ2-3; 13 nucleotides line up with TRBD2. The V gene end was trimmed by 8 bases and the J gene end by 0 bases; junction bases not matched to a gene: 2. The CDR3 spans 15 residues. The germline CDR1 and CDR2 sequences are LGHDT and YNNKEL (reference sequence). CDR3 protein: CASGGLAGSTDTQYF. CDR3 DNA sequence: TGTGCCAGCGGGGGACTAGCGGGGAGCACAGATACGCAGTATTTT.

The rearrangement uses TRBV7-2 and TRBJ1-2, with D possibly TRBD1 on 6 matching bases. The germline CDR1 and CDR2 sequences are SGHTA and FQGNSA. The CDR3 totals 15 residues. V lost 7 bases, J lost 3 bases, and 18 bases lay in between. The CDR3 loop reads CASTLGGQGYYGYTF. In nucleotides, the CDR3 is TGTGCCAGCACCTTGGGGGGGCAGGGATACTATGGCTACACCTTC.

This sequence joins TRBV5-4 and TRBJ1-2; a possible D gene is TRBD1 (6 bases). This CDR3 region has 13 residues. Trimming removed 10 bases from V and 0 bases from J, with 13 bases in between. Germline V gene sequence: CDR1 SGHNT, CDR2 YYREEE (reference sequence). In nucleotides, the CDR3 is TGTGCCTTACAGGGTGGTTCTAACTATGGCTACACCTTC. This gives the protein CALQGGSNYGYTF.

The V gene is TRBV29-1, the J gene TRBJ1-2; D perhaps matches TRBD1 (5 bases). The CDR3 covers 16 residues. The germline V gene encodes CDR1 SQVTM and CDR2 ANQGSEA. Trimming left V 6 bases short and J 4 bases short, with 24 bases between. As DNA, the CDR3 is TGCAGCGTCCACATCCCGGGACGGGCCGGGGGCTATGGCTACACCTTC. Its translation: CSVHIPGRAGGYGYTF.

This clone was observed a few times. The V call is TRBV2, the J call TRBJ2-2, with TRBD1 matching 10 bases. There are 15 residues in the CDR3. Germline CDR1 and CDR2: SNHLY and FYNNEI. The ends lost 3 bases at V and 7 bases at J; junction bases unmatched: 5. The CDR3 sequence is CASSDKTGGYGELFF. In DNA form, the CDR3 reads TGTGCCAGCAGTGATAAGACAGGGGGCTACGGGGAGCTGTTTTTT.

J is TRBJ2-5 and V is TRBV5-1; 7 nucleotides line up with TRBD2. V dropped 0 bases and J dropped 5; count of bases not matched to a gene: 4. The CDR3 length is 14 residues. Germline loops: CDR1 SGHRS, CDR2 YFSETQ. The DNA of the CDR3 is TGCGCCAGCAGCTTGGCAGCGGGGAGGGAGACCCAGTACTTC. It yields the protein CASSLAAGRETQYF.

This chain links TRBV6-1 with TRBJ1-5, with D perhaps matching TRBD1 (5 bases). Germline CDR1 is MNHNS and CDR2 is SASEGT. V dropped 2 bases and J dropped 3 bases, with 8 bases sitting between them. The CDR3 consists of 14 residues. CDR3 DNA: TGTGCCAGCAGTGAAAACAGGTCCAATCAGCCCCAGCATTTT. Amino acids: CASSENRSNQPQHF.

The rearrangement uses TRBV27 and TRBJ2-2; TRBD1 aligns across 10 bases. CDR3 length equals 19 residues. Germline values: CDR1 MNHEY, CDR2 SMNVEV (reference sequence). Trimming removed 6 bases from V and 3 bases from J; junction bases left unmatched: 16. CDR3 DNA: TGTGCCAGCAGGTTTCTAAAGGATCGGACAGGGGGAGACACCGGGGAGCTGTTTTTT. It codes for CASRFLKDRTGGDTGELFF.

The chain carries TRBV4-3 and TRBJ2-7; D possibly corresponds to TRBD1 (6 bases). Trimming took 1 base from V and 1 from J, leaving 17 bases between them. The CDR3 has 17 residues. Germline CDR1 and CDR2: LGHNA and YSLEER. This CDR3 reads CASSQAPSGQGSYEQYF. The CDR3 DNA is TGCGCCAGCAGCCAAGCCCCCTCGGGGCAGGGGTCCTACGAGCAGTACTTC.